This T cell receptor beta chain stems from a study of CD8+ T cells in alopecia areata. Overall study context: Twice daily, treated patients received 5 to 10 mg of oral tofacitinib.

Reverse transcription of extracted RNA yielded cDNA, which provided the sequencing template. Measured with immunoSEQ multiplex PCR; TCRdb has only the in-frame clones, and not every one. The sample shows over 100,000 clones, about 50% of them seen only once. V was trimmed by 1 base and J by 3 bases, leaving 9 bases between them. This CDR3 comprises 13 residues. The germline gives CDR1 SQVTM, CDR2 ANQGSEA. Noted treatment: oral pan-JAK inhibitor, 5-10 mg twice daily. V is TRBV29-1 and J is TRBJ1-1; D unresolved. The TCR comes from a human donor with alopecia areata. This specimen consisted of CD4+ T cells sorted from blood, obtained at week 4, from a patient treated with tofacitinib. DNA for the CDR3: TGCAGCGTTGAAGTCGGGAGGGACACTGAAGCTTTCTTT. It codes for CSVEVGRDTEAFF.